These 6 T cell receptor beta chains came from one sample sequenced in a study of cytomegalovirus exposure and HLA in healthy donors. TCRdb keeps only in-frame clones here, not all; method: immunoSEQ multiplex PCR. The data contain around 34,000 clones, 85% to 95% of them singletons. Source material: PBMCs. These receptor sequences come from a man between 18 and 35 years old in good health and CMV-seronegative.

The rearrangement links TRBV6-9 to TRBJ1-5; no clear D. V gave up 4 bases and J gave up 0 bases, with 7 bases separating them. In germline, CDR1 is MNHGY, CDR2 SVAAGI. This CDR3 has 14 amino acids. CDR3 loop: CASSSSYSNQPQHF. The CDR3, as DNA: TGTGCCAGCAGTTCCAGTTATAGCAATCAGCCCCAGCATTTT.

The J gene is TRBJ1-2, the V gene TRBV29-1; D call uncertain. The CDR3 has 12 amino acids. CDR1 SQVTM and CDR2 ANQGSEA come from the germline V gene. V lost 3 bases and J lost 8, with 13 bases in between. The CDR3, as DNA: TGCAGCGTTGATAACTCGGGTGGGGGCTACACCTTC. Residues: CSVDNSGGGYTF.

The J gene is TRBJ2-7, the V gene TRBV2, with 7 bases that match TRBD1. This CDR3 has 11 residues. V was pared by 6 bases and J by 7 bases, with 3 bases of the junction left unmatched. Germline loops: CDR1 SNHLY, CDR2 FYNNEI. CDR3 DNA sequence: TGTGCCAGCAGGACAGGGATTGAGCAGTACTTC. This sequence encodes CASRTGIEQYF.

This clone appeared a single time. This chain joins TRBV2 and TRBJ1-1; 8 nucleotides agree with TRBD1. Trimming removed 5 bases from V and 4 bases from J; junction bases left unmatched: 6. Per germline, CDR1 SNHLY and CDR2 FYNNEI. This CDR3 is 14 amino acids long. Here the CDR3 DNA reads TGTGCCAGCAGTTCGACAGGGGTGGGCACTGAAGCTTTCTTT. This translates into CASSSTGVGTEAFF.

The J gene is TRBJ2-1, the V gene TRBV5-4, with 8 positions matching TRBD2. This CDR3 is built from 16 residues. Looked up from germline, CDR1 is SGHNT and CDR2 is YYREEE (reference sequence). With V trimmed by 5 bases and J by 6 bases, 13 bases remained unmatched. The CDR3 DNA reads TGTGCCAGCAGTTTAGGCGGGACTAGGCTAGGCAATGAGCAGTTCTTC. Its protein product is CASSLGGTRLGNEQFF.

The genes are TRBV5-1 and TRBJ2-1, with 10 nucleotides matching TRBD2. CDR1 SGHRS and CDR2 YFSETQ come from the germline V gene. J gave up 6 bases and V 5 bases, and 11 bases lay outside the gene matches. This CDR3 spans 16 amino acids. CDR3 DNA: TGCGCCAGCAGTCCAAGATCTAGCGGGAGCTCCAATGAGCAGTTCTTC. Its translation: CASSPRSSGSSNEQFF.